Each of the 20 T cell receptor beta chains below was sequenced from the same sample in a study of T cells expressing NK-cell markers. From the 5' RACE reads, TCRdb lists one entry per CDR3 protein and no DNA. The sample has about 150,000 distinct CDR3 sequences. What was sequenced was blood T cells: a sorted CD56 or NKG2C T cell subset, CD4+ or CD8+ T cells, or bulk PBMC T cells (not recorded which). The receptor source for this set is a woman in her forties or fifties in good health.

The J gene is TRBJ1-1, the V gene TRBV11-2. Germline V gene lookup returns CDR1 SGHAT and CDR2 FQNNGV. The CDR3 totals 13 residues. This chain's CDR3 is CASSSYLGVEAFF. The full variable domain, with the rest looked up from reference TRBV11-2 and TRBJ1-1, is EAGVAQSPRYKIIEKRQSVAFWCNPISGHATLYWYQQILGQGPKLLIQFQNNGVVDDSQLPKDRFSAERLKGVDSTLKIQPAKLEDSAVYLCASSSYLGVEAFFGQGTRLTVV.

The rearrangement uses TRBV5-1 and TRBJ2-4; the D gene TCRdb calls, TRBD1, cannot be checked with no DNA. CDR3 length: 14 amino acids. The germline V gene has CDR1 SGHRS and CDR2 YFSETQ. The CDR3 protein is CASSFGQGQNIQYF.

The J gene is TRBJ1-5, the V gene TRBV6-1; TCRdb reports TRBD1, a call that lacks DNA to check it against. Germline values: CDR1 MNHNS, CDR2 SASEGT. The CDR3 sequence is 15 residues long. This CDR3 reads CASGGVPLSNQPQHF.

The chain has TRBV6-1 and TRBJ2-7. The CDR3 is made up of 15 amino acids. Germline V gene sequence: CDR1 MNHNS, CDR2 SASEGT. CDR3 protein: CASSEVSGAIYEQYF.

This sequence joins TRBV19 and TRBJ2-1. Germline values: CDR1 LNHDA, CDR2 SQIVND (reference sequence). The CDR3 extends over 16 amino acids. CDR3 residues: CASSIDRWGSYNEQFF.

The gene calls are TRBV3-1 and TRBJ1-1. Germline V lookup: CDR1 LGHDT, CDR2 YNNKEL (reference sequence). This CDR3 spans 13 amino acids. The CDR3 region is CASRKARRAEAFF.

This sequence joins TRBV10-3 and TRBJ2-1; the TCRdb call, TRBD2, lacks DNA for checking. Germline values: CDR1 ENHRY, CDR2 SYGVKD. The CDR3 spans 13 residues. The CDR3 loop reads CAISEGLDGEQFF.

The CDR3: CASSQSGLDYNEQFF. This rearrangement joins TRBV3-1 to TRBJ2-1; the TCRdb call, TRBD2, lacks DNA for checking. The germline gives CDR1 LGHDT, CDR2 YNNKEL (reference sequence). This CDR3 spans 15 amino acids.

This chain's CDR3 is CASSLLAGVPYNEQFF. The V gene is TRBV7-9, the J gene TRBJ2-1; TCRdb picks TRBD1, but there is no DNA to check that call. This CDR3 is 16 amino acids long. Germline V CDR1 and CDR2: SEHNR, FQNEAQ (reference sequence).

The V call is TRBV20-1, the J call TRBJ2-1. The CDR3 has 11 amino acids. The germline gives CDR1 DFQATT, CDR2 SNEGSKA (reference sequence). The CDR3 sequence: CSARVPALEFF.

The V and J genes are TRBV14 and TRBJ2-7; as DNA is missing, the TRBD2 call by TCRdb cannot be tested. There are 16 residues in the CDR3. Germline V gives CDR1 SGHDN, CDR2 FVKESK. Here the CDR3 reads CASSAEKAANSYEQYF.

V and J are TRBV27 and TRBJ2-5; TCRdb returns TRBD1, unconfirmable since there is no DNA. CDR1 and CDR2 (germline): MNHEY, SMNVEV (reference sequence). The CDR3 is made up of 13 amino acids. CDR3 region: CASGYRGGETQYF.

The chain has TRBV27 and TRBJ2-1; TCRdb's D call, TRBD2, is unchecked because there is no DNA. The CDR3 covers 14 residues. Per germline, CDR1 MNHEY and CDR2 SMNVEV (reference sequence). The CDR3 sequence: CASRLEGPNNEQFF.

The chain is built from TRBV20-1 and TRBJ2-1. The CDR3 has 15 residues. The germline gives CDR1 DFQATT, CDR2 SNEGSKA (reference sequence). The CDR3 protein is CSARDRLAEMYEQFF.

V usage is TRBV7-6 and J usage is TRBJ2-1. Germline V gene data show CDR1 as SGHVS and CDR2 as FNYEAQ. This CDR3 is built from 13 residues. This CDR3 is CASSPFGYNEQFF.

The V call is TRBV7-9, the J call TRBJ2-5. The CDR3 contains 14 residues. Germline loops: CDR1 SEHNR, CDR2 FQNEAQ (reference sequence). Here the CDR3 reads CASSLSGGIETQYF.

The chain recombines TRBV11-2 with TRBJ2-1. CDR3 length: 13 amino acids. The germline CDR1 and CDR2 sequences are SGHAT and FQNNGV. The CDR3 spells CASCSGSYNEQFF.

CDR3 amino acids: CASSQDAIGRNLEAFF. This chain links TRBV3-1 with TRBJ1-1. From germline, CDR1 is LGHDT and CDR2 YNNKEL (reference sequence). This CDR3 region has 16 residues.

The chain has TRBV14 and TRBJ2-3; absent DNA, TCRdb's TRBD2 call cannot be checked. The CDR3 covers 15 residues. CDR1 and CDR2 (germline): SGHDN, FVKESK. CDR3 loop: CASSQTSGSLDTQYF.

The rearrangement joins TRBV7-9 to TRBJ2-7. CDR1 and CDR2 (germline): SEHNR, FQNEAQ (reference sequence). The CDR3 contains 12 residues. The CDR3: CASSSIYYEQYF.